The text below deals with one TCR beta chain. The sample is drawn from a study of blood T cell repertoires in COVID-19. Profiling relied on immunoSEQ multiplex PCR, and the TCRdb table lists in-frame clones only, not all of them. The repertoire holds about 200,000 clones, roughly 80% seen once, with nearly 5% in the top ten. Germline-derived CDR1 and CDR2 are SGHTA and FQGNSA. Trimming cost V 3 bases and J 1 base; bases outside gene matches: 7. This CDR3 has 17 amino acids. This receptor was obtained from a woman aged 45-60 years who had been exposed to COVID-19. The sequenced material came from PBMCs or T cells enriched from blood (not recorded which). The gene calls are TRBV7-2 and TRBJ1-3; TRBD1 matches 9 bases. The CDR3 DNA follows: TGTGCCAGCAGCTTGGTGGGGACAGGGATGTCTGGAAACACCATATATTTT. It translates to CASSLVGTGMSGNTIYF.